This T cell receptor (beta chain) is from a study of blood T cell repertoires in COVID-19. Overall study: Samples of COVID-19 (acute and convalescent) were obtained from the United States, Italy and Spain. Nucleic acid was either cDNA or gDNA, and it came from T cells, B-cell-depleted T cells, or PBMCs.

Authors' processing steps: Using reference gene primer amplification, nucleated cell counts were estimated. Here immunoSEQ multiplex PCR was the method, and the copy in TCRdb shows in-frame clones only, minus some. V and J calls and clone size are copied from that table; D and trimming were computed from the DNA. The repertoire has under 250,000 clones, just over 85% of them found once; the top ten carry over 1.1%. Germline V gene lookup returns CDR1 SNHLY and CDR2 FYNNEI. V shed 7 bases and J shed 0 bases, with 13 bases lying between them. This CDR3 is 15 amino acids long. This receptor was obtained from a man older than 75 with acute or convalescent COVID-19. The sequenced sample consisted of peripheral blood. The chain uses TRBV2 and TRBJ1-5; no clear D. This CDR3 reads CASNYDRGSNQPQHF. CDR3 DNA sequence: TGTGCCAGCAACTATGATCGTGGTAGCAATCAGCCCCAGCATTTT.